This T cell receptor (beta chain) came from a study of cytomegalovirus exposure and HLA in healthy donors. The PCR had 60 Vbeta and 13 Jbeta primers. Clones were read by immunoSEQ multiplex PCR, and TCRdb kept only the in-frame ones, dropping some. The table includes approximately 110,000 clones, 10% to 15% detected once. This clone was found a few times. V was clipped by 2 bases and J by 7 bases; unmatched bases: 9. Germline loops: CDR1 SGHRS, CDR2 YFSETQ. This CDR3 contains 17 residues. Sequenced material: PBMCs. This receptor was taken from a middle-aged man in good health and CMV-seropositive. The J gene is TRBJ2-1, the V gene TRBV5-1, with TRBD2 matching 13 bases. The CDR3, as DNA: TGCGCCAGCAGCTTTTCCGGGACTAGCGGGGTACGGAATGAGCAGTTCTTC. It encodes CASSFSGTSGVRNEQFF.